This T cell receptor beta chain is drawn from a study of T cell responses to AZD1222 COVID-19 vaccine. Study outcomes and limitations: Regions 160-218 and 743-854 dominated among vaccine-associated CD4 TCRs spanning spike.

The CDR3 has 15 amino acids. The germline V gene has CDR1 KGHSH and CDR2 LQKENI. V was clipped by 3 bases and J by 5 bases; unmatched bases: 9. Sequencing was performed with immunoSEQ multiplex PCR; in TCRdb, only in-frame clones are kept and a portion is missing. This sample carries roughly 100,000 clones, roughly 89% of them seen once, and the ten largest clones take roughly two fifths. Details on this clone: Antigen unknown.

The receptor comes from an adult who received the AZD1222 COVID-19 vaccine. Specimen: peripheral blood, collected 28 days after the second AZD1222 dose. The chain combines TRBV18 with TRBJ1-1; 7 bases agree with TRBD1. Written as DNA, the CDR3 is TGTGCCAGCTCACCTCAGGGGGATCAGAGGACTGAAGCTTTCTTT. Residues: CASSPQGDQRTEAFF.